The entry below describes one T cell receptor (beta chain). The data originate from a study of shared clonotypes between healthy human individuals. There are 18 residues in the CDR3. Germline trimming cut 0 bases from V and 3 bases from J; bases unmatched to any gene: 10. In germline, CDR1 is ENHRY, CDR2 SYGVKD. The method was immunoSEQ multiplex PCR; TCRdb's version includes in-frame clones alone and lacks a portion of them. The sample records about 2,100,000 clones, about 92% being singletons. In the naive CD8 group, cells lacked CD45RO and were positively selected for CCR7, so terminally differentiated effector memory CD45RA+ cells were left out.

This receptor was taken from a man aged 18 to 29 in good health. Some clones in this sample may be carry-over from other donors' samples. Sequenced sample: naive CD8+ T cells from PBMCs. J is TRBJ2-3 and V is TRBV10-3; 9 nucleotides line up with TRBD2. In DNA form, the CDR3 reads TGTGCCATCAGTGAGTCGAACTCTGGCGGGAGGGCAACAGATACGCAGTATTTT. Protein product: CAISESNSGGRATDTQYF.